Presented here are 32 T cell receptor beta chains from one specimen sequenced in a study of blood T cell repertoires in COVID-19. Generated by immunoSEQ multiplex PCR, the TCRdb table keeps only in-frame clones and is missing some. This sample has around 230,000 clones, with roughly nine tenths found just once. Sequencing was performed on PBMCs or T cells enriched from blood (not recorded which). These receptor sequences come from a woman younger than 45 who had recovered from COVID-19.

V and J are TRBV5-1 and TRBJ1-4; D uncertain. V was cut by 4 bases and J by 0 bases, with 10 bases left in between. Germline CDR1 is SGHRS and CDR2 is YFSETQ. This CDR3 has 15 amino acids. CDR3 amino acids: CASSRDTATNEKLFF. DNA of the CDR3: TGCGCCAGCAGCCGTGACACTGCAACTAATGAAAAACTGTTTTTT.

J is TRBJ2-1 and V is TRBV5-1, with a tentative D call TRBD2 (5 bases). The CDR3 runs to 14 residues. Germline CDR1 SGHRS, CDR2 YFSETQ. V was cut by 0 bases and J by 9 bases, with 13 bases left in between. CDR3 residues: CASSLGGGEGEQFF. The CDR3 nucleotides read TGCGCCAGCAGCTTGGGAGGTGGAGAGGGTGAGCAGTTCTTC. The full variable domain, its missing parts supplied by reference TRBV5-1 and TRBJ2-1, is KAGVTQTPRYLIKTRGQQVTLSCSPISGHRSVSWYQQTPGQGLQFLFEYFSETQRNKGNFPGRFSGRQFSNSRSEMNVSTLELGDSALYLCASSLGGGEGEQFFGPGTRLTVL.

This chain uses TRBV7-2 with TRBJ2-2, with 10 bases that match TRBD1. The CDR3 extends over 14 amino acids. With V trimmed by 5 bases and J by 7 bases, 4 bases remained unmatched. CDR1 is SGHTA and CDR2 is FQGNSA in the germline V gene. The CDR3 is CASSQGQGVGELFF. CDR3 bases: TGTGCCAGCAGCCAAGGACAGGGGGTCGGGGAGCTGTTTTTT. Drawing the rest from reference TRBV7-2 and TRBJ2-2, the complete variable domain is GAGVSQSPSNKVTEKGKDVELRCDPISGHTALYWYRQSLGQGLEFLIYFQGNSAPDKSGLPSDRFSAERTGGSVSTLTIQRTQQEDSAVYLCASSQGQGVGELFFGEGSRLTVL.

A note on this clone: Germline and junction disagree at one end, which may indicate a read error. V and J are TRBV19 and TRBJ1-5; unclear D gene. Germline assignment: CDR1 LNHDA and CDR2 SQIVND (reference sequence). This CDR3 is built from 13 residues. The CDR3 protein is CASSLDGNQPQHF. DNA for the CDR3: TGTGCCAGTAGTTTAGACGGCAATCAGCCCCAGCATTTT.

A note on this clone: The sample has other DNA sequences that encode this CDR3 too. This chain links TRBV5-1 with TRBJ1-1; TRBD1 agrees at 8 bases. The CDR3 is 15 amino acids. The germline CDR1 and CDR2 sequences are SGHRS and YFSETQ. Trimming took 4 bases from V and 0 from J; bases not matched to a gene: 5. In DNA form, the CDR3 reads TGCGCCAGCAGCCTGGCGACAGGGGTGAACACTGAAGCTTTCTTT. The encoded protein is CASSLATGVNTEAFF.

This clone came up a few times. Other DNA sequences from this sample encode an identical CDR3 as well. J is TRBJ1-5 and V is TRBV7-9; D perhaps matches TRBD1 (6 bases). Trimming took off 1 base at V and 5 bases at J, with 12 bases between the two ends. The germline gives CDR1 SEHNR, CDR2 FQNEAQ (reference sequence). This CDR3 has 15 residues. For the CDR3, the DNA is TGTGCCAGCAGCTTAGGGGGGGGGCTTGATCAGCCCCAGCATTTT. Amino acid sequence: CASSLGGGLDQPQHF.

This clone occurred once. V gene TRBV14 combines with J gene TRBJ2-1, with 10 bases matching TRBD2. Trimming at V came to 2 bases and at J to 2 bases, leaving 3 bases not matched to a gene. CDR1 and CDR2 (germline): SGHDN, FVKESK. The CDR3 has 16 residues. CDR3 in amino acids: CASSQLAGVAYNEQFF. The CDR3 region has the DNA TGTGCCAGCAGCCAACTAGCGGGGGTAGCCTACAATGAGCAGTTCTTC.

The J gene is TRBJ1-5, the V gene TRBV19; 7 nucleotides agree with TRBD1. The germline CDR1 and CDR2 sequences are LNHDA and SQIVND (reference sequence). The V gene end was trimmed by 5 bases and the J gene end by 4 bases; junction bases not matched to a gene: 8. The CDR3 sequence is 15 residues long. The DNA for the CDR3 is TGTGCCAGTAGTGGAAACCGGGACAGTAATCAGCCCCAGCATTTT. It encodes CASSGNRDSNQPQHF. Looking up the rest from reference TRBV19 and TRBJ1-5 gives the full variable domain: DGGITQSPKYLFRKEGQNVTLSCEQNLNHDAMYWYRQDPGQGLRLIYYSQIVNDFQKGDIAEGYSVSREKKESFPLTVTSAQKNPTAFYLCASSGNRDSNQPQHFGDGTRLSIL.

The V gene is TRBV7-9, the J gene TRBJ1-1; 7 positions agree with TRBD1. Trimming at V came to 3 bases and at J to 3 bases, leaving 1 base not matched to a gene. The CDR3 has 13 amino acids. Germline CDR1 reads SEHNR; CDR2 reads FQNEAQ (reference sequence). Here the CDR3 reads CASSLQGDTEAFF. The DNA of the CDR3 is TGTGCCAGCAGCTTGCAGGGGGACACTGAAGCTTTCTTT.

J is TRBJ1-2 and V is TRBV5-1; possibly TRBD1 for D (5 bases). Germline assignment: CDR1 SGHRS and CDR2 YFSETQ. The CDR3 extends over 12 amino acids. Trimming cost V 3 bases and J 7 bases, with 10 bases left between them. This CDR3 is CASSSQGSGYTF. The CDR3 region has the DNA TGCGCCAGCAGCTCTCAGGGTTCTGGCTACACCTTC.

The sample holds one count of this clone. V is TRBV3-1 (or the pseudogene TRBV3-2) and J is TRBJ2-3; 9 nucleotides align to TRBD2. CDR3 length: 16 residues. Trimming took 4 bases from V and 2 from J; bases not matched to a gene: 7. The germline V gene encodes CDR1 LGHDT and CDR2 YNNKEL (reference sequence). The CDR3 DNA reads TGTGCCAGCAGCCCAGTAGCGGGGGTCTCCACAGATACGCAGTATTTT. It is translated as CASSPVAGVSTDTQYF.

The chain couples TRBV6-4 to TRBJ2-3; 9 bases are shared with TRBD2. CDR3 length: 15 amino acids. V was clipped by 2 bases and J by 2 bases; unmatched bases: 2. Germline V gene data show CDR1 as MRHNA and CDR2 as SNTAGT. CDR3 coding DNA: TGTGCCAGCAGTGACGGCGGGGGGGCCACAGATACGCAGTATTTT. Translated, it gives CASSDGGGATDTQYF.

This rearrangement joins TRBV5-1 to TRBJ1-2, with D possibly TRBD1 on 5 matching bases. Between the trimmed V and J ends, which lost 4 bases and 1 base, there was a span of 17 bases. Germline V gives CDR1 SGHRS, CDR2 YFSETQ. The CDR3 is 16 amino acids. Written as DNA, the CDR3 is TGCGCCAGCAGCCCTCAGGCAGGGAACATTAACTATGGCTACACCTTC. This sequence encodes CASSPQAGNINYGYTF.

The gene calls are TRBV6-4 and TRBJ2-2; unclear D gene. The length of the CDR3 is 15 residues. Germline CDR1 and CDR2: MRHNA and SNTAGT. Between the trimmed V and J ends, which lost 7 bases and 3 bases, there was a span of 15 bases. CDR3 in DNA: TGTGCCAGCAAAAAAACAGAAACCGACACCGGGGAGCTGTTTTTT. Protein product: CASKKTETDTGELFF.

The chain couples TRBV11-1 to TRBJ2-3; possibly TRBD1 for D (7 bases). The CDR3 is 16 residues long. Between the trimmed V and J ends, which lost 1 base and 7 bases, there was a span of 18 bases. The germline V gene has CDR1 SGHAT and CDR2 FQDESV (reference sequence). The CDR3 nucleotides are TGTGCCAGCAGCTTAGTGAGCCAGGGGGGCGGAAATACGCAGTATTTT. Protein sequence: CASSLVSQGGGNTQYF.

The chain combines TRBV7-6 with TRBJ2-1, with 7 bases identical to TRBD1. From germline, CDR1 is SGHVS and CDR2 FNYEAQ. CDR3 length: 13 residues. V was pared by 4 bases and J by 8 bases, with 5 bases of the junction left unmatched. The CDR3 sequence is CASSSRQGDEQFF. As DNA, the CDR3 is TGTGCCAGCAGCTCCCGGCAGGGGGATGAGCAGTTCTTC. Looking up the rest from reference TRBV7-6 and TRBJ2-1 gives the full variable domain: GAGVSQSPRYKVTKRGQDVALRCDPISGHVSLYWYRQALGQGPEFLTYFNYEAQQDKSGLPNDRFSAERPEGSISTLTIQRTEQRDSAMYRCASSSRQGDEQFFGPGTRLTVL.

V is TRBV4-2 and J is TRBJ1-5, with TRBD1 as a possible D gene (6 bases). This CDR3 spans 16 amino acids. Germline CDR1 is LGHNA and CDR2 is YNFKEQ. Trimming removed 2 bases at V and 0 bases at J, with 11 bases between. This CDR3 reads CASSQSGQYSNQPQHF. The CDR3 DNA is TGTGCCAGCAGCCAAAGTGGACAGTATAGCAATCAGCCCCAGCATTTT.

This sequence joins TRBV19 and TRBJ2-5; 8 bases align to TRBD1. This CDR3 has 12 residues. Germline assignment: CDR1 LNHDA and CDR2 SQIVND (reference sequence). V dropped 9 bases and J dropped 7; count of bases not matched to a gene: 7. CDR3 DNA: TGTGCCAGCGGACAGGGCGGTGGGACCCAGTACTTC. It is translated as CASGQGGGTQYF.

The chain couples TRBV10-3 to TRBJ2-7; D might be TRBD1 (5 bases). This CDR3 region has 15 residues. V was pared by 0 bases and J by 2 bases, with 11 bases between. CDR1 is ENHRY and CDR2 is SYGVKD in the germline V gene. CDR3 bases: TGTGCCATCAGTGAGTCGCAGGGTCAGACCTACGAGCAGTACTTC. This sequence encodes CAISESQGQTYEQYF.

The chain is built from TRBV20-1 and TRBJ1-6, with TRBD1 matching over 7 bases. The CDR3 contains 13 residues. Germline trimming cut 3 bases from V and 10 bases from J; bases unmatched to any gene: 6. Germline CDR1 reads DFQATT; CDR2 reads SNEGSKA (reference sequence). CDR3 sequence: CSASVTGESPLHF. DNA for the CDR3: TGCAGTGCTAGTGTAACAGGGGAATCACCCCTCCACTTT.

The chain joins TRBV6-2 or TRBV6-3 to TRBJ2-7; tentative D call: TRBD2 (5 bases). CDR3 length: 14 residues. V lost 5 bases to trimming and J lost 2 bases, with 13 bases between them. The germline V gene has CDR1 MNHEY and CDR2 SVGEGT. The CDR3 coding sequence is TGTGCCAGCAGTGACGGAAGGAGGACCTACGAGCAGTACTTC. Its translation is CASSDGRRTYEQYF.

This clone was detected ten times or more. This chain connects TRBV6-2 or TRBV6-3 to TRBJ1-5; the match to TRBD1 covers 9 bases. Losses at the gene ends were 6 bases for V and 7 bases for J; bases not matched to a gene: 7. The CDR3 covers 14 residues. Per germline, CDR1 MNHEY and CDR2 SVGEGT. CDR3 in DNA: TGTGCCAGCAGCCCCGGACAGGGGCGACAGCCCCAGCATTTT. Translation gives CASSPGQGRQPQHF.

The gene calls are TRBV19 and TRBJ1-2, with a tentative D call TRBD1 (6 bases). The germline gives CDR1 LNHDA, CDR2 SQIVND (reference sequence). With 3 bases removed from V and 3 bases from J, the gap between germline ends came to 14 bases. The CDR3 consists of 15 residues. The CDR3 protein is CASSISTGRDYGYTF. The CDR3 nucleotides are TGTGCCAGTAGTATCTCGACAGGAAGAGACTATGGCTACACCTTC.

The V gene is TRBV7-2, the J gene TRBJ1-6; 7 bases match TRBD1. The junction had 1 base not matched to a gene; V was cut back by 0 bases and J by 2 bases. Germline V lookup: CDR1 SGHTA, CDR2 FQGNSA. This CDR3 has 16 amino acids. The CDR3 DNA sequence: TGTGCCAGCAGCTTAGCGGGGACAGCCTATAATTCACCCCTCCACTTT. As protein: CASSLAGTAYNSPLHF.

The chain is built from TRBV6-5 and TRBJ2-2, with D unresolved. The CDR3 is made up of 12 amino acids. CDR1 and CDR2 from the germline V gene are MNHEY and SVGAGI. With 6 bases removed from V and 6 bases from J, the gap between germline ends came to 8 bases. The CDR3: CASSVRSGELFF. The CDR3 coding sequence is TGTGCCAGCAGCGTTAGATCCGGGGAGCTGTTTTTT.

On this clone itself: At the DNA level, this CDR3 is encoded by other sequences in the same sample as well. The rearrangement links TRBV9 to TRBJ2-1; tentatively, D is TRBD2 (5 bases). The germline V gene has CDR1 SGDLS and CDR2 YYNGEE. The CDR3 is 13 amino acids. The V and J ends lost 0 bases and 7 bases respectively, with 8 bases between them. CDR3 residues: CASSVAGGNEQFF. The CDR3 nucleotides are TGTGCCAGCAGCGTAGCTGGAGGTAATGAGCAGTTCTTC.

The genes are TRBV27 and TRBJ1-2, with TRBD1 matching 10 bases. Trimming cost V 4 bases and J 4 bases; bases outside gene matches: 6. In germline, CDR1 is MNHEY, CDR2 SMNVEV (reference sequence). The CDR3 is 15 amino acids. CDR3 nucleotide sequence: TGTGCCAGCAGTTCCTCCGGGACAGGGGCCTATGGCTACACCTTC. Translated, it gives CASSSSGTGAYGYTF.

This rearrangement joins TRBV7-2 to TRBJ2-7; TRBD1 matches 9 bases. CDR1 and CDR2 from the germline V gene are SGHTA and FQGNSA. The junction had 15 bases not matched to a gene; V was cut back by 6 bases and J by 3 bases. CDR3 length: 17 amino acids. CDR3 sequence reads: CASSSRQGGSKGYEQYF. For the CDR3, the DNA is TGTGCCAGCAGTAGTCGACAGGGGGGTTCAAAAGGCTACGAGCAGTACTTC.

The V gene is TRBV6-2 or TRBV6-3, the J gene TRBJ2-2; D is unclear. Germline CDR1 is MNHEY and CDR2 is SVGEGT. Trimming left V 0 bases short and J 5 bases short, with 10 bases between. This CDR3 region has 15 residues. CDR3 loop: CASSYSSPLTGELFF. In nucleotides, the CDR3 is TGTGCCAGCAGTTACTCGAGTCCCCTAACCGGGGAGCTGTTTTTT.

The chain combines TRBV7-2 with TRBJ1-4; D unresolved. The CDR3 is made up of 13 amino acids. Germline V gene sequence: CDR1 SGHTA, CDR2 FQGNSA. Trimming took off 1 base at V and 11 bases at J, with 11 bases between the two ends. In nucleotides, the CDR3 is TGTGCCAGCAGCTTAGGAATAAGAGGGAAACTGTTTTTT. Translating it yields CASSLGIRGKLFF.

The CDR3 is CASSQDWGQSNPNQGYTF. For the CDR3, the DNA is TGTGCCAGCAGCCAAGATTGGGGACAGTCGAATCCTAATCAGGGCTACACCTTC. The chain is built from TRBV4-2 and TRBJ1-2, with 7 bases that match TRBD1. There are 18 residues in the CDR3. The germline CDR1 and CDR2 sequences are LGHNA and YNFKEQ. After removal of 0 bases from V and 8 bases from J, the junction contained 18 bases not matched to a gene.

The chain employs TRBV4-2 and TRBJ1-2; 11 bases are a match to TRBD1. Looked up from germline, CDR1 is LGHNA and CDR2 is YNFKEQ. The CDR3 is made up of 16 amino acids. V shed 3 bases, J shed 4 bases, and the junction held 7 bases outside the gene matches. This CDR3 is CASSQGTGGSGYGYTF. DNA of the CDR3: TGTGCCAGCAGCCAGGGGACAGGGGGTTCGGGCTATGGCTACACCTTC.